The rows below give T cell receptor beta chains drawn from one sample of a study of graft-versus-host responses after intestinal transplantation. The repertoire was sequenced with immunoSEQ multiplex PCR; TCRdb's copy has only in-frame clones and lacks some. Of some 15,000 clones listed, 75% to 85% are singletons. The specimen was ileum tissue, collected about 14 weeks after intestinal transplant. The origin of the receptors is a human patient who received an intestinal transplant, so some T cells may come from the graft donor. The CDR3 runs from the conserved cysteine through the conserved F or W. D genes are given only for firm matches. Rows may omit the clone size; those that give it use once, few, many or a size class.

D gene | J gene | CDR3 length | clone size | V gene | CDR3 DNA | CDR3 protein
TRBD2 | TRBJ2-3 | 14 | once | TRBV5-5 | TGTGCCAGCAGCTTGTATCCGCGCGGGAGCCCCCGGTATTTT | CASSLYPRGSPRYF
. | TRBJ1-1 | 14 | . | TRBV18 | TGTGCCAGCTCACCGGGCAGGGTGAACACTGAAGCTTTCTTT | CASSPGRVNTEAFF
. | TRBJ1-4 | 15 | . | TRBV5-6 | TGTGCCAGCAGCCTGGGCGGGGGGGGCGGTGAAAAACTGTTTTTT | CASSLGGGGGEKLFF
TRBD2 | TRBJ2-1 | 18 | . | TRBV28 | TGTGCCAGCAGTTTAGGCCTAGCGGGAGGGCCGATCTACAATGAGCAGTTCTTC | CASSLGLAGGPIYNEQFF
. | TRBJ2-2 | 11 | . | TRBV6-1 | TGTGCCACCCCGGCGGCCGGGGAGCTGTTTTTT | CATPAAGELFF
. | TRBJ2-4 | 14 | . | TRBV18 | TGTGCCAGCTCACCGACGACACTTAAAAACATTCAGTACTTC | CASSPTTLKNIQYF
. | TRBJ2-1 | 14 | few | TRBV4-2 | TGTGCCAGCAGCCAAGTTTGGGATCGGAATGAGCAGTTCTTC | CASSQVWDRNEQFF
. | TRBJ2-7 | 14 | . | TRBV5-1 | TGCGCCAGCAGCCTCGGAGGAGGGGGCGCCGAGCAGTACTTC | CASSLGGGGAEQYF
. | TRBJ1-1 | 14 | . | TRBV7-4 | TGTGCCAGCAGCCCGCAGGGGAGGAACACTGAAGCTTTCTTT | CASSPQGRNTEAFF
. | TRBJ1-2 | 17 | few | TRBV7-6 | TGTGCCAGCAGCTTAGGGGCCAGGGGTGAATTGGACTATGGCTACACCTTC | CASSLGARGELDYGYTF
TRBD2 | TRBJ2-7 | 16 | . | TRBV29-1 | TGCAGCGTTGACGCGACTAGCGGGAGGAACGGTTACGAGCAGTACTTC | CSVDATSGRNGYEQYF
. | TRBJ2-5 | 14 | . | TRBV6-1 | TGTGCCAGCAGCCAAAGCGGACAGAAAGAGACCCAGTACTTC | CASSQSGQKETQYF
. | TRBJ2-5 | 14 | . | TRBV6-6 | TGTGCCAGCAGCAGGAGAGGGACCCAAGAGACCCAGTACTTC | CASSRRGTQETQYF
. | TRBJ2-7 | 14 | few | TRBV7-4 | TGTGCCAGCAGCAAGAGGGGGGAAGTCTACGAGCAGTACTTC | CASSKRGEVYEQYF
TRBD2 | TRBJ2-5 | 16 | . | TRBV4-3 | TGCGCCAGCAGCCAAGTGGGTAGCGGGGTGCAAGAGACCCAGTACTTC | CASSQVGSGVQETQYF
TRBD2 | TRBJ2-7 | 13 | . | TRBV30 | TGTGCCTGGAGTACGGTTTTAGCGGGGGAGCAGTACTTC | CAWSTVLAGEQYF
TRBD1 | TRBJ1-1 | 13 | once | TRBV6-6 | TGTGCCAGCACCCAGGGGGCGAACACTGAAGCTTTCTTT | CASTQGANTEAFF
. | TRBJ2-7 | 10 | once | TRBV20-1 | TGCAGTGCCGACTTTTACGAGCAGTACTTC | CSADFYEQYF
TRBD2 | TRBJ2-2 | 15 | . | TRBV4-2 | TGTGCCAGCAGCCATCGAACTAGCGGGAGCAGGGAGCTGTTTTTT | CASSHRTSGSRELFF